These 16 T cell receptor beta chains were sequenced from one sample in a study of graft-versus-host responses after intestinal transplantation. Produced via immunoSEQ multiplex PCR; TCRdb's table is partial and in-frame only. The sample includes under 30,000 clones, more than 90% of them seen just once. Sample: PBMCs, taken around 30 days after intestinal transplant. The receptors were sampled from a human patient who received an intestinal transplant, so some T cells may come from the graft donor.

The chain combines TRBV7-6 with TRBJ1-1, with D hard to call. Trimming stripped 4 bases from V and 7 bases from J, with 16 bases between. The CDR3 consists of 14 residues. Germline lookup yields CDR1 SGHVS and CDR2 FNYEAQ. The CDR3 is CASSSISGSDEAFF. The DNA of the CDR3 is TGTGCCAGCAGCTCTATTTCAGGTAGCGATGAAGCTTTCTTT.

The chain couples TRBV7-9 to TRBJ2-5; 8 bases are a match to TRBD1. Germline lookup yields CDR1 SEHNR and CDR2 FQNEAQ (reference sequence). There are 16 residues in the CDR3. The J segment lost 5 bases and the V segment lost 4 bases, leaving 12 bases of the junction unmatched. The CDR3 spells CASSSEAQGVFETQYF. For the CDR3, the DNA is TGTGCCAGCAGCTCCGAAGCACAGGGGGTTTTTGAGACCCAGTACTTC.

The sample holds one count of this clone. The chain combines TRBV5-8 with TRBJ1-2; D is perhaps TRBD1 (6 bases). CDR3 size: 14 residues. The V gene lost 0 bases and the J gene lost 8 bases, with 14 bases spanning the gap. In germline, CDR1 is SGHTS, CDR2 YDEGEE. The chain's CDR3 is CASSLGTGRYGYTF. For the CDR3, the DNA is TGTGCCAGCAGCTTGGGAACAGGGAGATACGGCTACACCTTC.

V is TRBV6-5 and J is TRBJ2-7; no firm D call. Germline CDR1 and CDR2: MNHEY and SVGAGI. The CDR3 is made up of 13 amino acids. The CDR3 nucleotides are TGTGCTACCAAAAGGGCGTTGGGTCGCGAGCAGTACTTC. Amino acids: CATKRALGREQYF.

V gene TRBV5-1 combines with J gene TRBJ2-5, with D unclear. The V gene lost 4 bases and the J gene lost 1 base, with 8 bases spanning the gap. Germline V lookup: CDR1 SGHRS, CDR2 YFSETQ. CDR3 size: 13 residues. CDR3 DNA sequence: TGCGCCAGCAGCATGGACCTCCAAGAGACCCAGTACTTC. This encodes CASSMDLQETQYF.

This clone was recorded once. The chain recombines TRBV19 with TRBJ2-7, with no clear D. The CDR3 extends over 15 amino acids. V was clipped by 3 bases and J by 2 bases, with 14 bases between them. Germline lookup yields CDR1 LNHDA and CDR2 SQIVND (reference sequence). This CDR3 reads CASSISQAAPYEQYF. CDR3 in DNA: TGTGCCAGTAGTATTTCGCAGGCCGCGCCCTACGAGCAGTACTTC.

A note on this clone: This CDR3 is also generated by other DNA sequences in the sample. The rearrangement links TRBV4-1 to TRBJ2-7; TRBD1 might be the D (6 bases). Trimming stripped 2 bases from V and 5 bases from J, with 10 bases between. Germline values: CDR1 MGHRA, CDR2 YSYEKL. There are 13 residues in the CDR3. The CDR3 bases are TGCGCCAGCAGCCAACTCCCAGGGGACGAGCAGTACTTC. Residues: CASSQLPGDEQYF.

This clone was counted a single time. This rearrangement joins TRBV29-1 to TRBJ2-1; 9 positions match TRBD2. From germline, CDR1 is SQVTM and CDR2 ANQGSEA. This CDR3 region has 15 residues. V was clipped by 5 bases and J by 5 bases; unmatched bases: 10. The CDR3 DNA reads TGCAGCGTTTCGACCGGGACTAGCCGTCACAATGAGCAGTTCTTC. This codes for CSVSTGTSRHNEQFF.

The J gene is TRBJ2-1, the V gene TRBV29-1; D is perhaps TRBD1 or TRBD2 (5 bases each). This CDR3 comprises 11 residues. Trimming removed 6 bases at V and 15 bases at J, with 18 bases between. Germline V gene data show CDR1 as SQVTM and CDR2 as ANQGSEA. The CDR3, as DNA: TGCAGCGTGGGTGGGGAGAAGGGGTGGTTCTTC. Amino acids: CSVGGEKGWFF.

V gene TRBV2 combines with J gene TRBJ2-3; D possibly uses TRBD1 or TRBD2 (5 bases each). The CDR3 consists of 14 residues. Trimming stripped 3 bases from V and 2 bases from J, with 9 bases between. Germline CDR1 and CDR2: SNHLY and FYNNEI. CDR3 coding DNA: TGTGCCAGCAGTGACGGGACCCTCACAGATACGCAGTATTTT. Residues: CASSDGTLTDTQYF.

This clone was counted once. The chain is built from TRBV27 and TRBJ1-2; the D gene is possibly TRBD1 (5 bases). CDR1 is MNHEY, CDR2 SMNVEV, per germline (reference sequence). V lost 6 bases and J lost 8, with 16 bases in between. The CDR3 runs 13 residues. CDR3 in amino acids: CASSQHTGAGYTF. CDR3 nucleotides: TGTGCCAGCAGCCAGCATACAGGAGCCGGCTACACCTTC.

The V call is TRBV5-6, the J call TRBJ2-3, with a possible D match to TRBD2 (6 bases). Germline CDR1 is SGHDT and CDR2 is YYEEEE. The CDR3 totals 16 residues. Trimming removed 3 bases from V and 0 bases from J, with 14 bases in between. The CDR3 DNA is TGTGCCAGCAGCTCGGGGACGGGGACTAGCACAGATACGCAGTATTTT. Translating gives CASSSGTGTSTDTQYF.

The chain employs TRBV29-1 and TRBJ1-2; D is uncertain. The CDR3 sequence is 10 residues long. In germline, CDR1 is SQVTM, CDR2 ANQGSEA. V gave up 6 bases and J gave up 4 bases, with 6 bases separating them. CDR3 DNA sequence: TGCAGCGTCTTCGGCTATGGCTACACCTTC. This translates into CSVFGYGYTF.

The V gene is TRBV11-2, the J gene TRBJ2-7; TRBD1 aligns across 10 bases. J gave up 3 bases and V 5 bases, and 4 bases lay outside the gene matches. The CDR3 consists of 14 residues. Germline V CDR1 and CDR2: SGHAT, FQNNGV. CDR3 loop: CASSPGQGDYEQYF. CDR3 sequence (DNA): TGTGCCAGCAGCCCCGGACAGGGGGACTACGAGCAGTACTTC.

V usage is TRBV6-1 and J usage is TRBJ1-5; D unclear. Trimming removed 0 bases at V and 0 bases at J, with 15 bases between. The CDR3 length is 18 residues. CDR1 and CDR2 (germline): MNHNS, SASEGT. The CDR3 sequence is CASSEAPPSLLSNQPQHF. CDR3 nucleotide sequence: TGTGCCAGCAGTGAAGCGCCACCCAGCCTTCTTAGCAATCAGCCCCAGCATTTT.

The rearrangement joins TRBV7-9 to TRBJ1-6; a weak D match, TRBD1 (5 bases). Per the germline V gene, CDR1 is SEHNR and CDR2 is FQNEAQ (reference sequence). The germline V and J ends were trimmed by 4 bases and 8 bases, with 9 bases remaining between them. The CDR3 length is 13 residues. The CDR3 DNA reads TGTGCCAGCAGCTCCCTGACAGATTCACCCCTCCACTTT. Protein sequence: CASSSLTDSPLHF.